A selection of T cell receptor beta chains follows, all from one sample in a study of T-cell memory formation after mild COVID-19. Using its own MiXCR run on the 5' RACE reads, TCRdb lists one record per CDR3 protein. The sample carries about 430,000 distinct CDR3 sequences, approximately 24% recorded once. The sequenced material came from PBMCs or a T cell subset sorted from them (not recorded which). The receptors stem from an adult woman who had mild COVID-19 (a few samples of this study predate the infection). Cell type and time point are not known. CDR3s include the opening cysteine and the closing phenylalanine or tryptophan. Each record gives: clone size, CDR3 length, V gene, J gene, D gene, CDR3 DNA, CDR3 protein. The D gene is left open where the match is weak. Not every row has a clone size; where given, it reads once, few, many or a size class.

size: -; length: 16; V: TRBV3-1; J: TRBJ2-1; D: -; DNA: TGTGCCAGCAGCCAAGTTGGTCAGCGTAAGTACAATGAGCAGTTCTTC; CDR3: CASSQVGQRKYNEQFF
size: many; length: 14; V: TRBV20-1; J: TRBJ1-2; D: -; DNA: TGCAGTCCCCCATCAGGACAGCACAACTATGGCTACACCTTC; CDR3: CSPPSGQHNYGYTF
size: few; length: 13; V: TRBV12-3/TRBV12-4; J: TRBJ1-1; D: -; DNA: TGTGCCAGCAGGAGACAGGCGAACACTGAAGCTTTCTTT; CDR3: CASRRQANTEAFF
size: -; length: 15; V: TRBV24-1; J: TRBJ1-4; D: -; DNA: TGTGCCACCAGTGATTTGAGCACGGGGGAGGAAAAACTGTTTTTT; CDR3: CATSDLSTGEEKLFF
size: few; length: 15; V: TRBV7-2; J: TRBJ2-7; D: -; DNA: TGTGCCAGCAGCTTAGGGACACCGCGCTCCTACGAGCAGTACTTC; CDR3: CASSLGTPRSYEQYF
size: -; length: 15; V: TRBV7-2; J: TRBJ2-7; D: TRBD2; DNA: TGTGCCAGCAGCACTACTAGCGGCGGGACCTACGAGCAGTACTTC; CDR3: CASSTTSGGTYEQYF
size: -; length: 15; V: TRBV6-4; J: TRBJ2-2; D: TRBD1; DNA: TGTGCCAGCAGTGACGGCAGGGGGCATTCCGGGGAGCTGTTTTTT; CDR3: CASSDGRGHSGELFF
size: many; length: 12; V: TRBV3-1; J: TRBJ2-2; D: -; DNA: TGTGCCAGCAGCCCCTACACCGGGGAGCTGTTTTTT; CDR3: CASSPYTGELFF
size: -; length: 15; V: TRBV6-1; J: TRBJ2-7; D: -; DNA: TGTGCCAGCAAGGAAGAGGGACTCTATGTCTACGAGCAGTACTTC; CDR3: CASKEEGLYVYEQYF
size: -; length: 16; V: TRBV25-1; J: TRBJ2-1; D: TRBD1; DNA: TGTGCCAGCAGTGAATCCCGGGACAGGGGGCGAAATGAGCAGTTCTTC; CDR3: CASSESRDRGRNEQFF
size: few; length: 15; V: TRBV5-1; J: TRBJ2-3; D: TRBD2; DNA: TGCGCCAGCAGCTTGGCGACTAGCGGGAGAGATACGCAGTATTTT; CDR3: CASSLATSGRDTQYF
size: -; length: 13; V: TRBV7-2; J: TRBJ1-2; D: TRBD1; DNA: TGTGCCAGCAGCCAAGGGACAGAGTATGGCTACACCTTC; CDR3: CASSQGTEYGYTF
size: -; length: 15; V: TRBV3-1; J: TRBJ2-7; D: -; DNA: TGTGCCAGCAGCCACCTCGGACAAAAAATCTACGAGCAGTACTTC; CDR3: CASSHLGQKIYEQYF
size: few; length: 14; V: TRBV9; J: TRBJ2-4; D: -; DNA: TGTGCCAGCAGCGTAGGGGGGGTCAAAAACATTCAGTACTTC; CDR3: CASSVGGVKNIQYF
size: few; length: 15; V: TRBV10-2; J: TRBJ2-7; D: -; DNA: TGCGCCAGCAGTGAAGCCCGGGGGGCAGGGTACGAGCAGTACTTC; CDR3: CASSEARGAGYEQYF
size: -; length: 15; V: TRBV7-9; J: TRBJ2-4; D: TRBD1; DNA: TGTGCCAGCAGCTTAGGCTCACAGGGGTTACCCATTCAGTACTTC; CDR3: CASSLGSQGLPIQYF
size: few; length: 12; V: TRBV18; J: TRBJ2-7; D: -; DNA: TGTGCCAGCTCTCCTACTGAGTACGAGCAGTACTTC; CDR3: CASSPTEYEQYF
size: -; length: 12; V: TRBV20-1; J: TRBJ2-7; D: TRBD1; DNA: TGCAGTGCACAGGGGCCCTGGGACGAGCAGTACTTC; CDR3: CSAQGPWDEQYF
size: -; length: 14; V: TRBV7-9; J: TRBJ2-2; D: -; DNA: TGTGCCAGCATCGAGGACGGCATACCTGGGGAGCTGTTTTTT; CDR3: CASIEDGIPGELFF
size: few; length: 14; V: TRBV6-5; J: TRBJ2-7; D: TRBD1; DNA: TGTGCCAGCAGGTACCCGGGACAGGGCGACGAGCAGTACTTC; CDR3: CASRYPGQGDEQYF
size: -; length: 15; V: TRBV19; J: TRBJ2-6; D: -; DNA: TGTGCCAGTAGGCTAGGAGATTCTGGGGCCAACGTCCTGACTTTC; CDR3: CASRLGDSGANVLTF
size: -; length: 12; V: TRBV2; J: TRBJ2-7; D: TRBD1; DNA: TGTGCCAGCGGACAGGTAGCCTACGAGCAGTACTTC; CDR3: CASGQVAYEQYF
size: few; length: 13; V: TRBV5-1; J: TRBJ2-3; D: TRBD1; DNA: TGCGCCAGCAGCGACCGACAGGGAGATACGCAGTATTTT; CDR3: CASSDRQGDTQYF
size: -; length: 12; V: TRBV4-2; J: TRBJ2-7; D: -; DNA: TGTGCCAGCAGCCAAGAGCTCAACGAGCAGTACTTC; CDR3: CASSQELNEQYF
size: -; length: 15; V: TRBV20-1; J: TRBJ1-6; D: TRBD1; DNA: TGCAGTGCAGGCTCCGGGACAGGGTGGAATTCACCCCTCCACTTT; CDR3: CSAGSGTGWNSPLHF
size: -; length: 15; V: TRBV6-1; J: TRBJ1-2; D: -; DNA: TGTGCCAGCAGTGAGTGGGCCCAGGGGCCTTCTGGCTACACCTTC; CDR3: CASSEWAQGPSGYTF
size: -; length: 11; V: TRBV24-1; J: TRBJ2-1; D: -; DNA: TGTGCCACCAGTGATTTGCGTGAGCAGTTCTTC; CDR3: CATSDLREQFF
size: -; length: 16; V: TRBV5-6; J: TRBJ2-4; D: TRBD2; DNA: TGTGCCAGCAGCTCGTTTACTAGCGGGGGCACAAACATTCAGTACTTC; CDR3: CASSSFTSGGTNIQYF
size: many; length: 15; V: TRBV12-3/TRBV12-4; J: TRBJ2-1; D: -; DNA: TGTGCCAGCAGTTCCCCGACCGTGGGGGGCAATGAGCAGTTCTTC; CDR3: CASSSPTVGGNEQFF
size: -; length: 14; V: TRBV2; J: TRBJ1-2; D: -; DNA: TGTGCCAGCAGTGAAAGGGGAGAGGACTATGGCTACACCTTC; CDR3: CASSERGEDYGYTF
size: -; length: 17; V: TRBV4-2; J: TRBJ1-1; D: TRBD1; DNA: TGTGCCAGCAGCCAAGAACCGATACAGGGGTTTGACACTGAAGCTTTCTTT; CDR3: CASSQEPIQGFDTEAFF